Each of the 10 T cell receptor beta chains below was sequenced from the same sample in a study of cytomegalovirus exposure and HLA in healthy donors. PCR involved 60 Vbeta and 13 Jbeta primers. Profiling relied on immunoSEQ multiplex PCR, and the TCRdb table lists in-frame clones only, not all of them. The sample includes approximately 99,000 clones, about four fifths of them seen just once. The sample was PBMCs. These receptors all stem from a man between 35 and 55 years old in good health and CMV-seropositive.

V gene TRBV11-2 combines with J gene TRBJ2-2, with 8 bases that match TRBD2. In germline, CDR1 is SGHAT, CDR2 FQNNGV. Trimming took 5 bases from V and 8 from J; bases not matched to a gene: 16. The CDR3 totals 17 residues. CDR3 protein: CASSPYGAGGGLGELFF. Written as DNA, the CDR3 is TGTGCCAGCAGCCCCTATGGCGCGGGAGGAGGATTGGGGGAGCTGTTTTTT.

The CDR3: CASSLGLGEETQYF. CDR3 DNA sequence: TGTGCCAGCAGCTTGGGACTAGGTGAAGAGACCCAGTACTTC. This chain uses TRBV5-4 with TRBJ2-5, with a tentative D call TRBD2 (6 bases). The CDR3 runs 14 residues. The V end was cut by 0 bases, the J end by 3 bases, with 9 bases between. The germline CDR1 and CDR2 sequences are SGHNT and YYREEE (reference sequence).

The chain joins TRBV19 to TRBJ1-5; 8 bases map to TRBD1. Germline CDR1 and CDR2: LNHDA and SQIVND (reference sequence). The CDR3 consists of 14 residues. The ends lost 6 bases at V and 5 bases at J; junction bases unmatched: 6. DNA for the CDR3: TGTGCCAGTAGAGGACAGGGAGCAGATCAGCCCCAGCATTTT. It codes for CASRGQGADQPQHF.

The CDR3 region has the DNA TGTGCCAGCAGCGGAGACAGGGGCCCCTATGGCTACACCTTC. Amino acids: CASSGDRGPYGYTF. This chain joins TRBV9 and TRBJ1-2; 8 bases align to TRBD1. V gave up 3 bases and J gave up 4 bases; unmatched junction bases: 5. The CDR3 spans 14 residues. Germline-derived CDR1 and CDR2 are SGDLS and YYNGEE.

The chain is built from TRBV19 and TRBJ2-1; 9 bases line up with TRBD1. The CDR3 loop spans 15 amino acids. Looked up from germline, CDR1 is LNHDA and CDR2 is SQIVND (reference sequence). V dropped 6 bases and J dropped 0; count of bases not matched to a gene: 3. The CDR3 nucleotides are TGTGCCAGTAGAGGACAGGGGTTCTCCTACAATGAGCAGTTCTTC. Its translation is CASRGQGFSYNEQFF.

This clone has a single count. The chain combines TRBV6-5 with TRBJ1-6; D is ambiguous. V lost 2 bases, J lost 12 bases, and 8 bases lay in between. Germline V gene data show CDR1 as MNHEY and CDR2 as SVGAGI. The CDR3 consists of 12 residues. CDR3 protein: CASSYMRGPLHF. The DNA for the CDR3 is TGTGCCAGCAGTTACATGCGGGGACCCCTCCACTTT.

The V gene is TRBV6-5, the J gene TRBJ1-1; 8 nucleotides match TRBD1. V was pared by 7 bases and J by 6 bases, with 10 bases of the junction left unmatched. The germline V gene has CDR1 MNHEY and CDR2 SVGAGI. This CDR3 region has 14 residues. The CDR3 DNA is TGTGCCAGCACCATAGCCCAGGGGGCCGCTGAAGCTTTCTTT. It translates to CASTIAQGAAEAFF.

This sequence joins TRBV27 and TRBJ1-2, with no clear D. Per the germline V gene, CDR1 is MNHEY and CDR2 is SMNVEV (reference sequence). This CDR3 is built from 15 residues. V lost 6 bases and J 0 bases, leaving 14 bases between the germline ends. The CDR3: CASSPRMPTNYGYTF. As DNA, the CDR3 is TGTGCCAGCAGCCCCAGGATGCCTACTAACTATGGCTACACCTTC.

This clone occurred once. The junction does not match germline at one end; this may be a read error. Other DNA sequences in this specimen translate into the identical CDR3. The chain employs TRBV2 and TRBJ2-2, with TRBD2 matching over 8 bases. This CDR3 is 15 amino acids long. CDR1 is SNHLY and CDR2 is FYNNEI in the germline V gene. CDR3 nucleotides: TGTGCCACCCGGGAGGGGGACACGTACACCGGGGAGCTGTTCTTT. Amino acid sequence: CATREGDTYTGELFF.

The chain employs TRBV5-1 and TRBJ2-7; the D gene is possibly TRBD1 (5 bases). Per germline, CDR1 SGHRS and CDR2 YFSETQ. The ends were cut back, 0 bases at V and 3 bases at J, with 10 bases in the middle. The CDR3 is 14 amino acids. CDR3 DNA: TGCGCCAGCAGCTTGGGGCAGGGAAACTACGAGCAGTACTTC. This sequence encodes CASSLGQGNYEQYF.